Below, one TCR beta chain is given with its context. Its antigen is not identified. Germline assignment: CDR1 SEHNR and CDR2 FQNEAQ (reference sequence). This CDR3 has 14 residues. V lost 6 bases, J lost 4 bases, and 16 bases lay in between. Data came from immunoSEQ multiplex PCR; TCRdb stores just in-frame clones and leaves some out. The data show about 61,000 clones, under 90% seen once. This entry comes from a study of OX40 agonist ivuxolimab in advanced cancers. About the research overall: The diagnoses of dose-escalation patients were hepatocellular carcinoma, melanoma, renal cell or head and neck cancer. A history of anti-PD-1, anti-PD-L1 or anti-CTLA-4 therapy was acceptable, and 30% to 45% had some. Partial responses occurred in three patients (one hepatocellular carcinoma, two cutaneous melanoma). Study-wide results and caveats: There were also nonresponders showing low normalized T-cell clonal expansion.

This receptor was obtained from an adult with an advanced solid tumor such as melanoma, head and neck, liver or kidney cancer. The rearrangement uses TRBV7-9 and TRBJ2-7; D gene uncertain. The material sequenced was CD4+ or CD8+ T cells sorted from blood, taken in a trial of the OX40 agonist ivuxolimab. The CDR3 DNA reads as TGTGCCAGCAGTACAGACCTCCAGGAGTACGAGCAGTACTTC. It specifies CASSTDLQEYEQYF.